This TCR beta chain is drawn from a study of technical replicates of blood from a handful of donors. TCRdb's copy holds only in-frame clones and misses some; the assay was immunoSEQ multiplex PCR. The repertoire consists of some 84,000 clones, with 91% occurring once and the leading ten covering approximately 0.41%. Germline CDR1 MGHDK, CDR2 SYGVNS. The CDR3 totals 12 residues. The V and J ends lost 11 bases and 4 bases respectively, with 11 bases between them. The genes are TRBV25-1 and TRBJ2-2, with D possibly being TRBD2 (5 bases). Sequencing input: T cells isolated from PBMCs. The clonotype originates from a human donor in good health. This CDR3 reads CACNRGTGELFF. The CDR3 nucleotides read TGTGCCTGTAACCGGGGCACCGGGGAGCTGTTTTTT.